Listed below are T cell receptor beta chains from one sample, sequenced in a study of CD8+CD57+ T cells in acquired aplastic anemia. TCRdb called the reads again in MiXCR, with one record for every CDR3 protein. The table has about 420,000 distinct CDR3 sequences, approximately 70% seen once; the top ten hold 3.5% to 4.5%. Sequences were obtained from sorted CD4+, CD8+, or CD8+CD57+ T cells (not recorded which) from PBMCs. Receptors were obtained from a human donor in good health, serving as a control. CDR3s include the opening cysteine and the closing phenylalanine or tryptophan. D genes are given only for firm matches. Size tells how often a clone was seen (once, few, many) or the class of an expanded clone, and some rows leave it out.

d_call: .; clone_size: .; j_call: TRBJ2-2; v_call: TRBV7-3; cdr3_aa: CASSLRGEQLF; cdr3_nt: TGTGCCAGCAGTTTAAGGGGGGAGCAGTTATTC
d_call: .; clone_size: .; j_call: TRBJ1-2; v_call: TRBV7-2; cdr3_aa: CASSQDLKLPIGF; cdr3_nt: TGTGCCAGCAGCCAAGATTTGAAACTTCCGATTGGTTTC
d_call: .; clone_size: .; j_call: TRBJ1-2; v_call: TRBV7-2; cdr3_aa: CASSQHWSWGANVYTF; cdr3_nt: TGTGCCAGCAGCCAACATTGGTCGTGGGGGGCCAACGTCTACACCTTC
d_call: TRBD2; clone_size: once; j_call: TRBJ2-3; v_call: TRBV20-1; cdr3_aa: CSANPGLAGAGADTQYF; cdr3_nt: TGCAGTGCAAATCCGGGACTAGCGGGGGCCGGTGCAGATACGCAGTATTTT
d_call: .; clone_size: .; j_call: TRBJ2-3; v_call: TRBV7-2; cdr3_aa: CASREREDTQYF; cdr3_nt: TGTGCCAGCCGGGAAAGGGAAGATACGCAGTATTTT
d_call: TRBD1; clone_size: once; j_call: TRBJ1-4; v_call: TRBV20-1; cdr3_aa: CSATTGQGVEKLFF; cdr3_nt: TGCAGTGCTACCACGGGACAGGGAGTTGAAAAACTGTTTTTT
d_call: .; clone_size: .; j_call: TRBJ2-5; v_call: TRBV20-1; cdr3_aa: CSASSRVGEKETQYF; cdr3_nt: TGCAGTGCTAGTTCCAGGGTGGGAGAGAAAGAGACCCAGTACTTC
d_call: TRBD2; clone_size: few; j_call: TRBJ2-1; v_call: TRBV6-5; cdr3_aa: CASSPLSGGKNNEQFF; cdr3_nt: TGTGCCAGCAGCCCTTTGAGCGGGGGAAAGAACAATGAGCAGTTCTTC
d_call: TRBD1; clone_size: .; j_call: TRBJ2-7; v_call: TRBV12-3/TRBV12-4; cdr3_aa: CASSRVMGTASYEQYF; cdr3_nt: TGTGCCAGCAGTCGAGTAATGGGGACAGCCTCCTACGAGCAGTACTTC
d_call: TRBD2; clone_size: .; j_call: TRBJ2-7; v_call: TRBV29-1; cdr3_aa: CSNQLAGDYYEQYF; cdr3_nt: TGCAGCAACCAACTAGCGGGGGATTACTACGAGCAGTACTTC
d_call: .; clone_size: many; j_call: TRBJ1-6; v_call: TRBV5-6; cdr3_aa: CASSRGWRSYNSPLHF; cdr3_nt: TGTGCCAGCAGCCGCGGGTGGAGGTCCTATAATTCACCCCTCCACTTT
d_call: .; clone_size: .; j_call: TRBJ1-3; v_call: TRBV19; cdr3_aa: CASSLGITGNTIYF; cdr3_nt: TGTGCCAGTAGTCTCGGGATCACTGGAAACACCATATATTTT
d_call: .; clone_size: .; j_call: TRBJ1-4; v_call: TRBV20-1; cdr3_aa: CSVSTSGGSYEKLFF; cdr3_nt: .
d_call: .; clone_size: .; j_call: TRBJ2-7; v_call: TRBV9; cdr3_aa: CASSVGQNLYEQYF; cdr3_nt: TGTGCCAGCAGCGTAGGGCAGAACCTCTACGAGCAGTACTTC
d_call: TRBD1; clone_size: many; j_call: TRBJ1-5; v_call: TRBV7-2; cdr3_aa: CASSQDRTGEGQPQHF; cdr3_nt: TGTGCCAGCAGTCAAGATCGGACAGGGGAGGGTCAGCCCCAGCATTTT
d_call: .; clone_size: many; j_call: TRBJ2-6; v_call: TRBV4-1; cdr3_aa: CASSQGYFSGANVLTF; cdr3_nt: TGCGCCAGCAGCCAAGGCTATTTTTCTGGGGCCAACGTCCTGACTTTC
d_call: TRBD2; clone_size: .; j_call: TRBJ2-1; v_call: TRBV20-1; cdr3_aa: CSATSTSGRAGEQFF; cdr3_nt: TGCAGTGCTACCTCGACTAGCGGGAGGGCGGGAGAGCAGTTCTTC
d_call: .; clone_size: .; j_call: TRBJ2-7; v_call: TRBV10-3; cdr3_aa: CAISGRERSYEQYF; cdr3_nt: TGTGCCATCAGCGGTCGCGAGCGCTCCTACGAGCAGTACTTC
d_call: .; clone_size: .; j_call: TRBJ1-6; v_call: TRBV2; cdr3_aa: CASTADMGRNSPLHF; cdr3_nt: TGTGCCAGCACCGCGGACATGGGGAGAAATTCACCCCTCCACTTT
d_call: TRBD1; clone_size: many; j_call: TRBJ1-1; v_call: TRBV9; cdr3_aa: CASSTSRGGTGSLIF; cdr3_nt: TGTGCCAGCAGCACCAGTAGGGGCGGGACAGGTTCCCTCATTTTT
d_call: .; clone_size: .; j_call: TRBJ2-7; v_call: TRBV5-6; cdr3_aa: CASSLFRGRNEQYF; cdr3_nt: TGTGCCAGCAGCTTGTTTAGGGGGAGGAACGAGCAGTACTTC
d_call: .; clone_size: .; j_call: TRBJ1-6; v_call: TRBV11-2; cdr3_aa: CASSVVGGRSPLHF; cdr3_nt: TGTGCCAGCAGCGTAGTCGGGGGACGCTCACCCCTCCACTTT
d_call: TRBD1; clone_size: once; j_call: TRBJ2-7; v_call: TRBV7-9; cdr3_aa: CASSLEGASEKLF; cdr3_nt: TGTGCCAGCAGCTTAGAGGGGGCGAGCGAAAAACTGTTC
d_call: .; clone_size: .; j_call: TRBJ2-7; v_call: TRBV7-2; cdr3_aa: CASSLLSANYYEYYF; cdr3_nt: TGTGCCAGCAGCTTACTGTCCGCCAACTACTACGAGTACTACTTC
d_call: TRBD2; clone_size: .; j_call: TRBJ2-5; v_call: TRBV7-2; cdr3_aa: CASRDRLAGGLGETQYF; cdr3_nt: TGTGCCAGCAGGGATAGACTAGCGGGGGGGCTAGGGGAGACCCAGTACTTC
d_call: .; clone_size: .; j_call: TRBJ1-1; v_call: TRBV29-1; cdr3_aa: CSVDGGSHTEAFF; cdr3_nt: TGCAGCGTTGACGGGGGATCTCACACTGAAGCTTTCTTT
d_call: .; clone_size: .; j_call: TRBJ2-7; v_call: TRBV6-1; cdr3_aa: CASLGRGIAQYF; cdr3_nt: TGTGCCAGCCTTGGTAGGGGGATTGCGCAGTACTTC
d_call: .; clone_size: .; j_call: TRBJ2-6; v_call: TRBV6-5; cdr3_aa: CASSYAHSSGANVLTF; cdr3_nt: TGTGCCAGCAGTTACGCCCATAGCTCTGGGGCCAACGTCCTGACTTTC
d_call: .; clone_size: .; j_call: TRBJ2-7; v_call: TRBV7-2; cdr3_aa: CASSLEGAPVPPLYKRYF; cdr3_nt: TGTGCCAGCAGCTTAGAAGGGGCGCCTGTGCCACCCCTCTACAAGCGGTACTTC
d_call: TRBD2; clone_size: many; j_call: TRBJ2-7; v_call: TRBV6-2/TRBV6-3; cdr3_aa: CASREGSGVLAYF; cdr3_nt: TGTGCCAGCAGAGAAGGAAGCGGGGTGCTTGCGTACTTC